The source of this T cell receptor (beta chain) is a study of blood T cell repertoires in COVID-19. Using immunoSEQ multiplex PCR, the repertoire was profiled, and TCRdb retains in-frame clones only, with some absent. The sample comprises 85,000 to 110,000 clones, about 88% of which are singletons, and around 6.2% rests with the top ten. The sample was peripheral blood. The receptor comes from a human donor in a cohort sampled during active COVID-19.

CDR3 region: CASSLGGTASIYGYTF. CDR3 DNA sequence: TGTGCCAGCAGTTTAGGGGGGACAGCATCTATCTATGGCTACACCTTC. The chain links TRBV27 to TRBJ1-2, with 7 bases aligning to TRBD1. CDR3 length: 16 residues. The germline V gene encodes CDR1 MNHEY and CDR2 SMNVEV (reference sequence). V lost 2 bases to trimming and J lost 4 bases; unmatched junction nucleotides: 10.